A single sample gave rise to the 14 T cell receptor beta chains below, sequenced in a study of blood T cell repertoires in COVID-19. The table came from immunoSEQ multiplex PCR; TCRdb's copy has only in-frame clones and leaves some out. The sample carries 39,000 or so clones, about four fifths recorded once. The source material was peripheral blood. The source of these receptors is a man in his fifties or sixties in a cohort sampled during active COVID-19.

This sequence joins TRBV18 and TRBJ1-5; D is possibly TRBD1 (6 bases). Germline V gives CDR1 KGHSH, CDR2 LQKENI. Trimming removed 6 bases at V and 7 bases at J, with 16 bases between. CDR3 size: 14 residues. Here the CDR3 DNA reads TGTGCCAGCTCCATAGGGGGACGATGGCAGCCCCAGCATTTT. Protein sequence: CASSIGGRWQPQHF.

This clone was observed a few times. The chain links TRBV2 to TRBJ2-7; TRBD2 might be the D (5 bases). The V and J ends lost 5 bases and 2 bases respectively, with 10 bases between them. CDR3 length: 13 residues. From germline, CDR1 is SNHLY and CDR2 FYNNEI. CDR3 DNA: TGTGCCAGCAGTCGAGGGAGTCCCTACGAGCAGTACTTC. It codes for CASSRGSPYEQYF.

The rearrangement joins TRBV21-1 to TRBJ2-1; the table's D call, TRBD1, was not checked against the DNA. TRBV21-1 is assigned pseudogene status. This CDR3 comprises 20 residues. In DNA form, the CDR3 reads TGTGCCAGCAGCAAAACCTCTTTGGCAGGGGGAAACTTCTGCCACAATGAGCAGTTCTTC. The encoded protein is CASSKTSLAGGNFCHNEQFF.

This clone has more than one count but fewer than ten. The chain uses TRBV5-1 and TRBJ2-7; TRBD2 aligns across 7 bases. Germline V gives CDR1 SGHRS, CDR2 YFSETQ. This CDR3 comprises 14 residues. The V and J ends lost 4 bases and 1 base, in that order; junction bases with no gene match: 5. The CDR3 DNA reads as TGCGCCAGCAGCGATAGAGCGGGGTCCTACGAGCAGTACTTC. Residues: CASSDRAGSYEQYF.

V usage is TRBV7-2 and J usage is TRBJ2-1; 8 nucleotides match TRBD2. The CDR3 is made up of 14 amino acids. Per germline, CDR1 SGHTA and CDR2 FQGNSA. With 3 bases clipped from V and 7 bases from J, the junction kept 5 bases outside the gene matches. This chain's CDR3 is CASSLNGGANEQFF. The CDR3 DNA is TGTGCCAGCAGCTTGAACGGGGGGGCTAATGAGCAGTTCTTC. Based on the CDR3 plus reference TRBV7-2 and TRBJ2-1, the full variable domain is GAGVSQSPSNKVTEKGKDVELRCDPISGHTALYWYRQSLGQGLEFLIYFQGNSAPDKSGLPSDRFSAERTGGSVSTLTIQRTQQEDSAVYLCASSLNGGANEQFFGPGTRLTVL.

The genes are TRBV7-6 and TRBJ1-6, with 9 nucleotides matching TRBD1. V gave up 5 bases and J gave up 9 bases; unmatched junction bases: 8. The CDR3 is 15 amino acids. Germline V gene sequence: CDR1 SGHVS, CDR2 FNYEAQ. The CDR3 DNA reads TGTGCCAGCAGCCAGGGACAGGGAGTTTTTTCACCCCTCCACTTT. Its translation: CASSQGQGVFSPLHF.

This clone was seen a handful of times. The chain carries TRBV4-3 and TRBJ1-5; D remains unclear. CDR1 LGHNA and CDR2 YSLEER come from the germline V gene. The CDR3 consists of 15 residues. The V end lost 0 bases, the J end lost 0 bases, and 6 bases lay between the germline ends. The CDR3 DNA reads as TGCGCCAGCAGCCAAGATGCGAATAGCAATCAGCCCCAGCATTTT. Its translation is CASSQDANSNQPQHF.

The J gene is TRBJ2-3, the V gene TRBV4-1, with no clear D. Germline V lookup: CDR1 MGHRA, CDR2 YSYEKL. The CDR3 totals 15 residues. V lost 0 bases, J lost 6 bases, and 13 bases lay in between. DNA for the CDR3: TGCGCCAGCAGCCAAGACCCCGGGTTAGTTGATACGCAGTATTTT. Its translation is CASSQDPGLVDTQYF.

The rearrangement joins TRBV10-3 to TRBJ1-1; D remains unclear. Germline CDR1 ENHRY, CDR2 SYGVKD. The V and J ends lost 4 bases and 1 base respectively, with 13 bases between them. This CDR3 has 15 residues. The CDR3 loop is CAISGRERRNTEAFF. The CDR3 bases are TGTGCCATCAGTGGCCGGGAACGTCGGAACACTGAAGCTTTCTTT.

The J gene is TRBJ2-3, the V gene TRBV7-2; 8 nucleotides agree with TRBD2. Germline V gene data show CDR1 as SGHTA and CDR2 as FQGNSA. CDR3 length: 15 amino acids. Trimming at V came to 2 bases and at J to 5 bases, leaving 6 bases not matched to a gene. The CDR3 reads CASSLRGLAGDTQYF. The CDR3 DNA reads as TGTGCCAGCAGCTTACGGGGGCTAGCGGGAGATACGCAGTATTTT.

This rearrangement joins TRBV11-3 to TRBJ1-2; D is uncertain. V was trimmed by 4 bases and J by 0 bases, leaving 9 bases between them. Germline CDR1 SGHNT, CDR2 YENEEA. This CDR3 is built from 14 residues. The chain's CDR3 is CASSSGSANYGYTF. The CDR3 DNA is TGTGCCAGCAGCTCGGGATCAGCTAACTATGGCTACACCTTC.

The chain employs TRBV6-1 and TRBJ2-1; weak D call: TRBD1 (6 bases). CDR3 size: 14 residues. CDR1 is MNHNS and CDR2 is SASEGT in the germline V gene. V was cut by 3 bases and J by 6 bases, with 12 bases left in between. CDR3 bases: TGTGCCAGCAGTGACGGGACACTCCTCAATGAGCAGTTCTTC. This codes for CASSDGTLLNEQFF.

The V and J genes are TRBV9 and TRBJ2-1; 12 bases are a match to TRBD2. Trimming cost V 2 bases and J 4 bases; bases outside gene matches: 1. The CDR3 length is 15 residues. Germline V CDR1 and CDR2: SGDLS, YYNGEE. CDR3 in DNA: TGTGCCAGCAGCGTGACTAGCGGGAGATACAATGAGCAGTTCTTC. It translates to CASSVTSGRYNEQFF.

This rearrangement joins TRBV27 to TRBJ1-1; D unclear. Germline V gene sequence: CDR1 MNHEY, CDR2 SMNVEV (reference sequence). With 0 bases removed from V and 0 bases from J, the gap between germline ends came to 11 bases. This CDR3 contains 16 residues. The chain's CDR3 is CASSLSKQLMNTEAFF. CDR3 sequence (DNA): TGTGCCAGCAGTTTATCTAAACAGCTGATGAACACTGAAGCTTTCTTT.